Below are 2 T cell receptor beta chains sequenced from a single sample in a study of blood T cell repertoires in COVID-19. Method: immunoSEQ multiplex PCR; TCRdb's copy keeps in-frame clones and lacks some. The table has around 250,000 clones, less than 90% seen once. Specimen: peripheral blood. All receptors derive from a man aged 55 to 69 who had recovered from COVID-19.

This chain connects TRBV5-1 to TRBJ2-1; 11 bases map to TRBD1. CDR3 length: 16 amino acids. The junction had 5 bases not matched to a gene; V was cut back by 6 bases and J by 0 bases. Germline V gene lookup returns CDR1 SGHRS and CDR2 YFSETQ. As DNA, the CDR3 is TGCGCCAGCACCATGGGACAGGGGGGCTCCTACAATGAGCAGTTCTTC. Amino acid sequence: CASTMGQGGSYNEQFF.

V is TRBV6-5 and J is TRBJ1-2; 7 bases fit TRBD1. The CDR3 has 13 amino acids. CDR1 is MNHEY and CDR2 is SVGAGI in the germline V gene. With V trimmed by 6 bases and J by 4 bases, 5 bases remained unmatched. The CDR3 is CASRQQGSYGYTF. The CDR3 DNA is TGTGCCAGCAGGCAACAGGGGTCCTATGGCTACACCTTC.